What follows are 30 T cell receptor beta chains derived from one specimen sequenced in a study of vaccination effects on CD4 cells after COVID-19 (dated by TCRdb to between 2021 and 2023). The method was the immunoSEQ multiplex PCR assay. TCRdb stores this immuneACCESS table with in-frame sequences only. Part of the clones is absent; in the studies checked, under half of the shortfall reflects unresolved V genes, and no reason is known for the rest. This sample holds fewer than 25,000 clones; less than 85% were observed only once. The ten largest clones add up to around 40% of the sample. To identify antigen-specific CD4+ T cell clonotypes by their expansion, the ViraFEST assay first stimulated PBMC with viral peptide pools and then applied TCR sequencing. After less than 13 days of culture, CD4+ T cells were isolated with the EasySep CD4+ T cell isolation kit. PCR-confirmed SARS-CoV-2 infection had occurred in convalescent patients between March and December 2020, before the Alpha, Beta and Delta variants emerged in the United States.

These receptors lack a known antigen. The starting material was CD4+ T cells from PBMCs cultured with a peptide pool, obtained before COVID-19 vaccination. These receptors were collected from a human donor who had a prior SARS-CoV-2 infection.

V and J are TRBV11-2 and TRBJ2-1; 8 bases match TRBD2. The CDR3 is made up of 15 amino acids. The V gene end was trimmed by 4 bases and the J gene end by 0 bases; junction bases not matched to a gene: 2. Germline CDR1 reads SGHAT; CDR2 reads FQNNGV. The CDR3 DNA reads as TGTGCCAGCAGCTGGAGCGGGAGCTCCTACAATGAGCAGTTCTTC. Its protein product is CASSWSGSSYNEQFF. Looking up the rest from reference TRBV11-2 and TRBJ2-1 gives the full variable domain: EAGVAQSPRYKIIEKRQSVAFWCNPISGHATLYWYQQILGQGPKLLIQFQNNGVVDDSQLPKDRFSAERLKGVDSTLKIQPAKLEDSAVYLCASSWSGSSYNEQFFGPGTRLTVL.

This clone was recorded a few times. The chain has TRBV6-5 and TRBJ2-7, with unresolved D. V lost 6 bases to trimming and J lost 0 bases, with 12 bases between them. This CDR3 region has 14 residues. Germline loops: CDR1 MNHEY, CDR2 SVGAGI. In nucleotides, the CDR3 is TGTGCCAGCAGGGTAAAACCTCGCTCCTACGAGCAGTACTTC. It encodes CASRVKPRSYEQYF.

This chain uses TRBV5-1 with TRBJ2-5, with D maybe TRBD1 (6 bases). The CDR3 length is 15 residues. V gave up 3 bases and J gave up 3 bases, with 15 bases separating them. The germline V gene encodes CDR1 SGHRS and CDR2 YFSETQ. The CDR3 reads CASSYTGTPEETQYF. The CDR3, as DNA: TGCGCCAGCAGCTATACCGGGACACCCGAAGAGACCCAGTACTTC.

The rearrangement uses TRBV6-2 or TRBV6-3 and TRBJ2-2, with TRBD2 matching over 8 bases. This CDR3 has 15 residues. Germline CDR1 MNHEY, CDR2 SVGEGT. V was clipped by 5 bases and J by 5 bases; unmatched bases: 7. The CDR3 DNA is TGTGCCAGCAGTCCCCCTAGCGGGCCGACCGGGGAGCTGTTTTTT. Its protein product is CASSPPSGPTGELFF.

The chain recombines TRBV7-3 with TRBJ1-3; the D is unclear. V lost 0 bases and J 3 bases, leaving 6 bases between the germline ends. Germline V gives CDR1 SGHTA, CDR2 FQGTGA. There are 14 residues in the CDR3. The CDR3, as DNA: TGTGCCAGCAGCTTAACGGGAGGTGGAAACACCATATATTTT. This gives the protein CASSLTGGGNTIYF.

The CDR3 sequence: CASSFSRSGANVLTF. The CDR3 region has the DNA TGTGCCAGCAGCTTCTCAAGGTCTGGGGCCAACGTCCTGACTTTC. The rearrangement links TRBV5-5 to TRBJ2-6; no clear D. The CDR3 contains 15 residues. Trimming cost V 2 bases and J 1 base, with 7 bases left between them. Germline V gives CDR1 SGHKS, CDR2 YYEKEE (reference sequence).

The chain carries TRBV5-1 and TRBJ1-3; D remains unclear. Germline V CDR1 and CDR2: SGHRS, YFSETQ. CDR3 length: 17 residues. With 4 bases removed from V and 0 bases from J, the gap between germline ends came to 17 bases. The CDR3 DNA is TGCGCCAGCAGCAACGGGCGAGGCACTACCTCTGGAAACACCATATATTTT. The encoded protein is CASSNGRGTTSGNTIYF.

This clone showed up just once. The V gene is TRBV11-2, the J gene TRBJ2-1; D call uncertain. The CDR3 has 13 amino acids. Trimming stripped 5 bases from V and 7 bases from J, with 12 bases between. Germline V gives CDR1 SGHAT, CDR2 FQNNGV. CDR3 in amino acids: CASSVMEWNEQFF. The CDR3 nucleotides are TGTGCCAGCAGCGTAATGGAGTGGAATGAGCAGTTCTTC. Full variable domain (missing parts from reference TRBV11-2 and TRBJ2-1): EAGVAQSPRYKIIEKRQSVAFWCNPISGHATLYWYQQILGQGPKLLIQFQNNGVVDDSQLPKDRFSAERLKGVDSTLKIQPAKLEDSAVYLCASSVMEWNEQFFGPGTRLTVL.

J is TRBJ2-6 and V is TRBV7-3, with D perhaps matching TRBD1 or TRBD2 (5 bases each). Germline lookup yields CDR1 SGHTA and CDR2 FQGTGA. Trimming shortened V by 4 bases and J by 2 bases, and 18 bases separated the two germline ends. The CDR3 totals 18 residues. In DNA, the CDR3 is TGTGCCAGCAGCTCAATCCGGCAGGGACCCCCTGGGGCCAACGTCCTGACTTTC. Its translation: CASSSIRQGPPGANVLTF.

This clone was detected a few times. The rearrangement links TRBV27 to TRBJ1-1, with 7 bases matching TRBD1. CDR3 length equals 14 residues. The germline gives CDR1 MNHEY, CDR2 SMNVEV (reference sequence). After removal of 3 bases from V and 4 bases from J, the junction contained 5 bases not matched to a gene. The chain's CDR3 is CASSFRTGGTEAFF. CDR3 DNA: TGTGCCAGCAGTTTTAGGACAGGCGGCACTGAAGCTTTCTTT.

This clone came up a few times. V is TRBV2 and J is TRBJ1-2; D is possibly TRBD1 (5 bases). V shed 0 bases and J shed 4 bases, with 18 bases lying between them. There are 17 residues in the CDR3. CDR1 is SNHLY and CDR2 is FYNNEI in the germline V gene. The CDR3 loop reads CASSEALRGGASYGYTF. CDR3 coding DNA: TGTGCCAGCAGTGAAGCGCTTCGGGGAGGGGCGAGCTATGGCTACACCTTC.

The J gene is TRBJ1-4, the V gene TRBV10-1; D is possibly TRBD1 (6 bases). The germline gives CDR1 WNHNN, CDR2 SYGVQD (reference sequence). The CDR3 extends over 17 amino acids. The ends were cut back, 6 bases at V and 7 bases at J, with 24 bases in the middle. The CDR3 DNA sequence: TGCGCCAGCAGAACCCCGGGACGAGGGGGTGAAAGTGAAAAACTGTTTTTT. Protein product: CASRTPGRGGESEKLFF.

The chain carries TRBV13 and TRBJ1-1; perhaps TRBD1 as D (6 bases). This CDR3 comprises 15 residues. Germline V CDR1 and CDR2: PRHDT, FYEKMQ (reference sequence). The V end was cut by 5 bases, the J end by 7 bases, with 20 bases between. The CDR3 nucleotides read TGTGCCAGCAGCCCGCAGGGGTCGCGGGTTGATGAAGCTTTCTTT. This encodes CASSPQGSRVDEAFF.

The CDR3 is CASSLAAAEDNSPLHF. CDR3 coding DNA: TGCGCCAGCAGCTTGGCCGCGGCGGAAGATAATTCACCCCTCCACTTT. The chain couples TRBV5-1 to TRBJ1-6; D not certain. Germline V gives CDR1 SGHRS, CDR2 YFSETQ. V lost 0 bases, J lost 5 bases, and 12 bases lay in between. CDR3 length equals 16 residues.

This clone was seen just once. In nucleotides, the CDR3 is TGTGCCAGCAGCTCCGGACAGGGGGCTTTAGGCTACACCTTC. Its protein product is CASSSGQGALGYTF. The chain employs TRBV5-4 and TRBJ1-2; 11 nucleotides match TRBD1. This CDR3 has 14 residues. Germline CDR1 reads SGHNT; CDR2 reads YYREEE (reference sequence). Germline trimming cut 3 bases from V and 8 bases from J; bases unmatched to any gene: 6.

This clone is a singleton in its sample. The chain links TRBV18 to TRBJ2-7, with TRBD2 matching 7 bases. CDR3 length: 16 amino acids. CDR1 and CDR2 from the germline V gene are KGHSH and LQKENI. The V gene end was trimmed by 2 bases and the J gene end by 2 bases; junction bases not matched to a gene: 9. The CDR3 spells CASSPATSAKAYEQYF. CDR3 nucleotide sequence: TGTGCCAGCTCACCAGCTACTAGCGCAAAAGCCTACGAGCAGTACTTC.

CDR3 protein: CASSLKGSSYEQYF. The CDR3 DNA sequence: TGTGCCAGCAGTTTAAAAGGGAGCTCCTACGAGCAGTACTTC. The V gene is TRBV27, the J gene TRBJ2-7; a possible D gene is TRBD2 (5 bases). The CDR3 is 14 residues long. Between the trimmed V and J ends, which lost 2 bases and 0 bases, there was a span of 8 bases. Per the germline V gene, CDR1 is MNHEY and CDR2 is SMNVEV (reference sequence).

This chain connects TRBV2 to TRBJ1-5; 8 bases align to TRBD1. CDR3 length equals 15 residues. V gave up 7 bases and J gave up 1 base; unmatched junction bases: 6. Germline CDR1 SNHLY, CDR2 FYNNEI. The CDR3 nucleotides are TGTGCCAGCAATCCGGACAGGGTAAGCAATCAGCCCCAGCATTTT. As protein: CASNPDRVSNQPQHF.

The rearrangement joins TRBV25-1 to TRBJ2-5, with a tentative D call TRBD2 (6 bases). The V gene's germline CDR1 is MGHDK and CDR2 SYGVNS. The V end was cut by 3 bases, the J end by 4 bases, with 18 bases between. The CDR3 totals 16 residues. In DNA form, the CDR3 reads TGTGCCAGCAGTGACGGGGGACGGAGGGTATCAGAGACCCAGTACTTC. It is translated as CASSDGGRRVSETQYF.

This clone has more than one count but fewer than ten. V is TRBV5-4 and J is TRBJ2-7; 7 bases agree with TRBD1. The V segment lost 0 bases and the J segment 1 base; nucleotides outside the gene matches: 4. Germline V gene lookup returns CDR1 SGHNT and CDR2 YYREEE (reference sequence). CDR3 length: 15 residues. The DNA for the CDR3 is TGTGCCAGCAGCTTGGGAGGGGGCGCTTCCTACGAGCAGTACTTC. Translating gives CASSLGGGASYEQYF.

The gene calls are TRBV7-8 and TRBJ2-7, with a weak D call TRBD2 (5 bases). CDR3 size: 15 residues. CDR1 and CDR2 from the germline V gene are SGHVS and FQNEAQ. V was cut by 2 bases and J by 3 bases, with 14 bases left in between. The CDR3 is CASSLLRENYYEQYF. CDR3 nucleotides: TGTGCCAGCAGCTTATTACGGGAAAACTACTACGAGCAGTACTTC. The entire variable domain, with the rest obtained from reference TRBV7-8 and TRBJ2-7, is as follows: GAGVSQSPRYKVAKRGQDVALRCDPISGHVSLFWYQQALGQGPEFLTYFQNEAQLDKSGLPSDRFFAERPEGSVSTLKIQRTQQEDSAVYLCASSLLRENYYEQYFGPGTRLTVT.

The chain joins TRBV10-3 to TRBJ1-5; D not certain. Deletions cut 2 bases from V and 1 base from J, with 12 bases between. Looked up from germline, CDR1 is ENHRY and CDR2 is SYGVKD. The CDR3 spans 16 residues. The CDR3: CAISEAKHISNQPQHF. The CDR3 DNA reads as TGTGCCATCAGTGAGGCGAAGCACATCAGCAATCAGCCCCAGCATTTT.

The chain carries TRBV29-1 and TRBJ2-5; D remains ambiguous. Trimming shortened V by 5 bases and J by 5 bases, and 12 bases separated the two germline ends. Per germline, CDR1 SQVTM and CDR2 ANQGSEA. This CDR3 region has 12 residues. In DNA form, the CDR3 reads TGCAGCGTTTGTAGTATGGGCGAGACCCAGTACTTC. Encoded protein: CSVCSMGETQYF.

This chain uses TRBV18 with TRBJ2-1; TRBD1 matches at 7 bases. The germline gives CDR1 KGHSH, CDR2 LQKENI. The trim removed 3 bases at V and 7 bases at J, leaving 3 bases unmatched. The CDR3 length is 13 residues. CDR3 region: CASSPDRRNEQFF. The CDR3 DNA sequence: TGTGCCAGCTCACCGGACAGGAGGAATGAGCAGTTCTTC.

V gene TRBV6-5 combines with J gene TRBJ1-2, with TRBD1 identical over 7 bases. Trimming removed 4 bases from V and 8 bases from J; junction bases left unmatched: 16. The CDR3 sequence is 16 residues long. Looked up from germline, CDR1 is MNHEY and CDR2 is SVGAGI. The CDR3 coding sequence is TGTGCCAGCAGTTCACTTATGACAGGGTCGGTGGACGGCTACACCTTC. As protein: CASSSLMTGSVDGYTF.

This chain uses TRBV3-1 (or the pseudogene TRBV3-2) with TRBJ2-4; tentative D call: TRBD1 (7 bases). The germline gives CDR1 LGHDT, CDR2 YNNKEL (reference sequence). Between the trimmed V and J ends, which lost 0 bases and 14 bases, there was a span of 14 bases. This CDR3 spans 13 amino acids. The CDR3 loop reads CASSQDRGTVKYF. The DNA of the CDR3 is TGTGCCAGCAGCCAAGATCGGGGGACAGTTAAGTACTTC.

The chain has TRBV9 and TRBJ2-3; TRBD2 is a possible D gene (5 bases). The CDR3 covers 14 residues. Trimming stripped 0 bases from V and 4 bases from J, with 9 bases between. Germline CDR1 and CDR2: SGDLS and YYNGEE. CDR3 sequence: CASSVASRADTQYF. The CDR3 bases are TGTGCCAGCAGCGTAGCTAGCCGGGCAGATACGCAGTATTTT.

This clone was counted only a few times. The chain couples TRBV6-5 to TRBJ2-7; D possibly corresponds to TRBD2 (5 bases). Germline values: CDR1 MNHEY, CDR2 SVGAGI. This CDR3 region has 15 residues. The ends were cut back, 7 bases at V and 1 base at J, with 17 bases in the middle. The CDR3 region has the DNA TGTGCCAGCAAGTCCATGACGGGATCATCCTACGAGCAGTACTTC. Translation gives CASKSMTGSSYEQYF.

The chain is built from TRBV3-1 (or the pseudogene TRBV3-2) and TRBJ2-3, with 7 bases lining up with TRBD2. The V gene end was trimmed by 4 bases and the J gene end by 6 bases; junction bases not matched to a gene: 13. CDR1 and CDR2 (germline): LGHDT, YNNKEL (reference sequence). This CDR3 has 16 residues. The CDR3 sequence: CASSLRDYRGKDTQYF. The CDR3 DNA sequence: TGTGCCAGCAGCCTCCGGGACTATCGGGGGAAGGATACGCAGTATTTT.

This chain uses TRBV5-1 with TRBJ2-3; D not certain. This CDR3 is built from 13 residues. Germline assignment: CDR1 SGHRS and CDR2 YFSETQ. Trimming pared 4 bases from V and 0 bases from J, leaving 6 bases between. This CDR3 is CASSAGSTDTQYF. CDR3 in DNA: TGCGCCAGCAGCGCCGGTAGCACAGATACGCAGTATTTT.